A selection of T cell receptor beta chains follows, all from one sample in a study of blood T cells in healthy people across ages. TCRdb re-derived calls from the 5' RACE reads in MiXCR, one entry per CDR3 protein. The sample lists approximately 810,000 distinct CDR3 sequences, around 28% occurring once. The sequencing sample was made of blood. These receptors were taken from a woman older than 75 in good health. CDR3s include the opening cysteine and the closing phenylalanine or tryptophan. D genes are given only for firm matches. Only part of the rows carry a size: once, few, many, or a class if the clone is expanded.

>TRBV11-3|few|.|TRBJ2-3
TGTGCCAGCAGCTTTGGGACCCGAGCGCAGTATTTT
CASSFGTRAQYF
>TRBV29-1|once|TRBD1|TRBJ2-4
TGCAGCGCTGGGACAGTCAAAAACATTCAGTACTTC
CSAGTVKNIQYF
>TRBV5-1|.|.|TRBJ1-6
TGCGCCAGCAGCTTGACCGGAGGGGCGGATAATTCACCCCTCCACTTT
CASSLTGGADNSPLHF
>TRBV12-3/TRBV12-4|.|TRBD1|TRBJ2-7
TGTGCCAGCAGTTTAACCCTGGGACAGGGTATGTACGAGCAGTACTTC
CASSLTLGQGMYEQYF
>TRBV7-9|many|.|TRBJ1-6
TGTGCCAGCAGCTCGACGGGGCGATATAATTCACCCCTCCACTTT
CASSSTGRYNSPLHF
>TRBV7-8|many|TRBD2|TRBJ2-3
TGTGCCAGCAGCATCCGCGGGGGGTATTCAGATACGCAGTATTTT
CASSIRGGYSDTQYF
>TRBV20-1|many|TRBD2|TRBJ2-5
TGCAGTGCTAGAGATTGGCGGGGGGGCCAGGTAGAGACCCAGTACTTC
CSARDWRGGQVETQYF
>TRBV27|.|.|TRBJ1-5
TGTGCCAGCAGTTCAGGAGGGGAGGAGGGTCAGCCCCAGCATTTT
CASSSGGEEGQPQHF
>TRBV24-1|many|TRBD2|TRBJ2-1
TGTGCCACCAGTGATTCTCTTAGCGGGGGGGCCATGGATGAGCAGTTCTTC
CATSDSLSGGAMDEQFF
>TRBV4-1|many|TRBD1|TRBJ1-2
TGCGCCAGCAGCCAAGGGGGGGCAGGGGGATCCTATGGCTACACCTTC
CASSQGGAGGSYGYTF
>TRBV6-1|few|.|TRBJ1-1
TGTGCCAGCAGTACCCGAGAGGGGAGTGGCACTGAAGCTTTCTTT
CASSTREGSGTEAFF
>TRBV3-1|many|.|TRBJ2-3
TGTGCCAGCAGCGCTGAGGCCTATACGCAGTATTTT
CASSAEAYTQYF
>TRBV2|few|TRBD1|TRBJ1-2
TGTGCCAGCAGGTCCGGGACAGGGGCGTTAAATAACTATGGCTACACCTTC
CASRSGTGALNNYGYTF
>TRBV24-1|.|.|TRBJ1-2
TGTGCCACCAGTGGGGGAAACTATGGCTACACCTTC
CATSGGNYGYTF
>TRBV27|.|TRBD1|TRBJ2-2
TGTGCCAGCAGTTTGAGGACAGGGGGTATCTCCGGGGAGCTGTTTTTT
CASSLRTGGISGELFF
>TRBV20-1|.|TRBD1|TRBJ1-2
TGCAGTGCTAGGACAGGGTCCGACGGCTACACCTTC
CSARTGSDGYTF
>TRBV7-9|.|TRBD1|TRBJ2-7
TGTGCCAGCAGCCCCCCGGGTGACAGGGGGGACTACGAGCAGTACTTC
CASSPPGDRGDYEQYF
>TRBV12-3/TRBV12-4|few|.|TRBJ1-4
TGTGCCAGCACCCCAAAAGAGGTTCGAACTAATGAAAAACTGTTTTTT
CASTPKEVRTNEKLFF
>TRBV7-9|many|.|TRBJ2-7
TGTGCCAGCAGCCCGCCCCGGACAGCCAGCTACGAGCAGTACTTC
CASSPPRTASYEQYF
>TRBV11-2|.|TRBD2|TRBJ2-3
TGTGCCAGCAGTAGGGGGACTAGCCGGAACACAGATACGCAGTATTTT
CASSRGTSRNTDTQYF
>TRBV2|many|TRBD1|TRBJ2-5
TGTGCCAGCAGCGGGCAAGGGACAGGGCGAGAGACCCAGTACTTC
CASSGQGTGRETQYF
>TRBV5-6|few|.|TRBJ2-7
TGTGCCAGCAGACCTGACACGTCCTACGAGCAGTACTTC
CASRPDTSYEQYF
>TRBV7-2|.|TRBD2|TRBJ2-5
TGTGCCAGCAGCTTCACAGCGGGGCAAGAGACCCAGTACTTC
CASSFTAGQETQYF
>TRBV6-6|many|.|TRBJ1-2
TGTGCCAGCAGTTCGGACCGGGGCTACACCTTC
CASSSDRGYTF
>TRBV29-1|many|.|TRBJ2-3
TGCAGCGTTGGACACACAGATACGCAGTATTTT
CSVGHTDTQYF
>TRBV13|few|TRBD2|TRBJ2-3
TGTGCCAGCAGCCCGGCCCCGGGACTAGCGCTTTCAGATACGCAGTATTTT
CASSPAPGLALSDTQYF